A single TCR beta chain is shown here with its context. The CDR3 loop spans 14 amino acids. CDR1 and CDR2 from the germline V gene are MGHDK and SYGVNS. V was clipped by 6 bases and J by 6 bases, with 18 bases between them. The data were taken from a study of T cells in localized non-small cell lung cancer. Assay used: immunoSEQ multiplex PCR; TCRdb lists only in-frame clones, some missing. The sample has tens of thousands of clones; approximately 88% are singletons. The V gene is TRBV25-1, the J gene TRBJ2-7, with D unresolved. The sequencing here drew on peripheral blood, taken before any cancer treatment. The TCR originated in a man between 40 and 75 years old with stage I squamous cell lung carcinoma. CDR3 loop: CASRRGGLYVEQYF. Here the CDR3 DNA reads TGTGCCAGCAGGCGCGGCGGCCTATATGTCGAGCAGTACTTC.